The T cell receptor beta chain described here comes from a study of blood T cells in healthy people across ages. This clonotype was observed a few times. Antigen unknown. V lost 3 bases and J lost 3, with 6 bases in between. The CDR3 loop spans 11 amino acids. CDR1 is SQVTM, CDR2 ANQGSEA, per germline. Then a second PCR, running roughly 7 to 11 cycles, was carried out with a sample-barcoded 5' primer and a J-beta primer mix. One entry per CDR3 protein results from TCRdb running MiXCR on the 5' RACE reads. The sample records over a million distinct CDR3 sequences, roughly 43% being singletons. Study conclusions and caveats: Comparison with aged donors showed that long-lived donors had more naive CD4+ cells and higher diversity.

This chain links TRBV29-1 with TRBJ2-7; D is undetermined. This clonotype was sampled from a woman in her late teens or twenties in good health. The source material was blood. Here the CDR3 reads CSVDKDYEQYF. The CDR3 DNA reads TGCAGCGTTGATAAGGACTACGAGCAGTACTTC.